A single sample gave rise to the 9 T cell receptor beta chains below, sequenced in a study of blood T cell repertoires in COVID-19. Sequencing was performed with immunoSEQ multiplex PCR; in TCRdb, only in-frame clones are kept and a portion is missing. The profile shows under 300,000 clones, around 86% of them singletons. The specimen sequenced was peripheral blood. The receptors were sampled from a woman in her forties who had recovered from COVID-19.

CDR3 amino acids: CASSLRDRVPDTQYF. In DNA, the CDR3 is TGTGCCAGCAGCTTAAGGGACAGGGTCCCAGATACGCAGTATTTT. The V and J genes are TRBV7-2 and TRBJ2-3; TRBD1 aligns across 9 bases. Germline assignment: CDR1 SGHTA and CDR2 FQGNSA. J lost 4 bases, V lost 2 bases, and 4 bases had no gene match. The CDR3 has 15 amino acids.

This clone was picked up one time. J is TRBJ1-5 and V is TRBV6-1, with TRBD1 as a possible D gene (6 bases). V dropped 3 bases and J dropped 6 bases, with 15 bases sitting between them. The CDR3 loop spans 15 amino acids. Looked up from germline, CDR1 is MNHNS and CDR2 is SASEGT. Here the CDR3 reads CASSEAGAVGQPQHF. DNA of the CDR3: TGTGCCAGCAGTGAGGCAGGGGCAGTAGGTCAGCCCCAGCATTTT.

V and J are TRBV20-1 and TRBJ2-7, with unresolved D. Germline CDR1 DFQATT, CDR2 SNEGSKA (reference sequence). The CDR3 extends over 11 amino acids. V lost 3 bases, J lost 7 bases, and 10 bases lay in between. CDR3 region: CSASLLGEQYF. The CDR3 bases are TGCAGTGCTAGTCTTCTCGGTGAGCAGTACTTC.

The chain combines TRBV9 with TRBJ2-3, with a weak D call TRBD1 (6 bases). Germline lookup yields CDR1 SGDLS and CDR2 YYNGEE. The CDR3 sequence is 16 residues long. V lost 3 bases to trimming and J lost 4 bases, with 18 bases between them. The DNA for the CDR3 is TGTGCCAGCAGCGCATACAGGGCTATGGTGGCAGATACGCAGTATTTT. Its protein product is CASSAYRAMVADTQYF.

The CDR3 sequence is CASSSTSGTPYNEQFF. CDR3 bases: TGTGCCAGCAGTTCGACTAGCGGGACTCCTTACAATGAGCAGTTCTTC. The chain carries TRBV28 and TRBJ2-1, with 11 positions matching TRBD2. CDR1 is MDHEN and CDR2 is SYDVKM in the germline V gene. This CDR3 spans 16 amino acids. After removal of 4 bases from V and 4 bases from J, the junction contained 6 bases not matched to a gene.

This chain joins TRBV9 and TRBJ1-2, with 8 bases that match TRBD1. J was trimmed by 3 bases and V by 5 bases; bases with no gene match: 12. CDR3 size: 16 residues. The germline CDR1 and CDR2 sequences are SGDLS and YYNGEE. The CDR3 DNA reads as TGTGCCAGCAGAGGTTCGGCAGGGGGCGCGCACTATGGCTACACCTTC. Its translation: CASRGSAGGAHYGYTF.

The chain combines TRBV20-1 with TRBJ2-7, with no clear D. The ends were cut back, 5 bases at V and 1 base at J, with 6 bases in the middle. Germline V gives CDR1 DFQATT, CDR2 SNEGSKA (reference sequence). The CDR3 totals 11 residues. In DNA form, the CDR3 reads TGCAGTGCTGCCAGATCCTACGAGCAGTACTTC. Residues: CSAARSYEQYF.

The V call is TRBV27, the J call TRBJ2-6, with D maybe TRBD1 (6 bases). The CDR3 has 18 residues. V was shortened by 6 bases and J by 0 bases, with 18 bases between the two germline ends. The germline CDR1 and CDR2 sequences are MNHEY and SMNVEV (reference sequence). For the CDR3, the DNA is TGTGCCAGCAGAACTCGTCGGGACACGACCTCTGGGGCCAACGTCCTGACTTTC. This encodes CASRTRRDTTSGANVLTF.

The chain has TRBV7-2 and TRBJ2-1, with 9 bases that match TRBD2. V gave up 6 bases and J gave up 6 bases; unmatched junction bases: 12. This CDR3 spans 16 amino acids. CDR1 and CDR2 (germline): SGHTA, FQGNSA. CDR3 protein: CASRDGAGGFANEQFF. The CDR3 DNA follows: TGTGCCAGCAGGGACGGGGCGGGAGGGTTTGCCAATGAGCAGTTCTTC. The entire variable domain, with the rest obtained from reference TRBV7-2 and TRBJ2-1, is as follows: GAGVSQSPSNKVTEKGKDVELRCDPISGHTALYWYRQSLGQGLEFLIYFQGNSAPDKSGLPSDRFSAERTGGSVSTLTIQRTQQEDSAVYLCASRDGAGGFANEQFFGPGTRLTVL.